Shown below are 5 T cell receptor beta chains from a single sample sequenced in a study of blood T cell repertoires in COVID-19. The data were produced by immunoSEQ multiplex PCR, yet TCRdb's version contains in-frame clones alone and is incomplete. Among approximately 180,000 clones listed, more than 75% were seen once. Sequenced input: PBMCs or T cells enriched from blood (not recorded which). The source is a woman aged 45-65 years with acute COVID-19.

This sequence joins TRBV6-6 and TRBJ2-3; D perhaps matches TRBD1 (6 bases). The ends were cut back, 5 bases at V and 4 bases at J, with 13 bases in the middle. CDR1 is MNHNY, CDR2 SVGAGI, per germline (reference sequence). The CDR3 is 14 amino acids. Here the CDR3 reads CASSQGTRSDTQYF. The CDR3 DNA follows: TGTGCCAGCAGTCAGGGGACAAGGTCAGATACGCAGTATTTT.

The CDR3 region is CASSVGQQETQYF. The CDR3 bases are TGTGCCAGCAGCGTTGGACAGCAAGAGACCCAGTACTTC. The V and J genes are TRBV7-3 and TRBJ2-5; D might be TRBD1 (6 bases). CDR3 length: 13 residues. CDR1 and CDR2 from the germline V gene are SGHTA and FQGTGA. Trimming took off 5 bases at V and 2 bases at J, with 9 bases between the two ends.

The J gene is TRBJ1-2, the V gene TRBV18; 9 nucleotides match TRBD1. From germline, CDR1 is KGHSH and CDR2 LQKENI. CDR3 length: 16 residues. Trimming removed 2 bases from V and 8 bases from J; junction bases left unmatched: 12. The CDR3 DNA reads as TGTGCCAGCTCACCAAGCTTTACCGGGACAGGGAACGGCTACACCTTC. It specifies CASSPSFTGTGNGYTF. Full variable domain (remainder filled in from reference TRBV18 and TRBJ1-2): NAGVMQNPRHLVRRRGQEARLRCSPMKGHSHVYWYRQLPEEGLKFMVYLQKENIIDESGMPKERFSAEFPKEGPSILRIQQVVRGDSAAYFCASSPSFTGTGNGYTFGSGTRLTVV.

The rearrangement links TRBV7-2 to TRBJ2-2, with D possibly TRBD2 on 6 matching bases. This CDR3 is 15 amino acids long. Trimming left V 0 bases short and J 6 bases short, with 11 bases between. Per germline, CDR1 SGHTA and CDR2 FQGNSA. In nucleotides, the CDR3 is TGTGCCAGCAGCTTAGCCTCGGGGGTTGCCGGGGAGCTGTTTTTT. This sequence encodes CASSLASGVAGELFF.

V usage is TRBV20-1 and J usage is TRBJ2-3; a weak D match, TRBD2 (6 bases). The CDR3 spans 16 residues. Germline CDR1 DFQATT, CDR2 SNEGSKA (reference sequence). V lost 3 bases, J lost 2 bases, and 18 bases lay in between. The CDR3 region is CSASGLGGVITDTQYF. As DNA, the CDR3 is TGCAGTGCTAGTGGCTTGGGCGGGGTAATCACAGATACGCAGTATTTT.